The clone carrying this T cell receptor (beta chain) has just one count. Method: immunoSEQ multiplex PCR; TCRdb's copy keeps in-frame clones and lacks some. The sample shows approximately 70,000 clones, approximately 80% of them seen only once. The data were obtained in a study of OX40 agonist ivuxolimab in advanced cancers. V trimming: 3 bases; J trimming: 4 bases; junction bases outside the gene matches: 11. Germline assignment: CDR1 MGHRA and CDR2 YSYEKL. This CDR3 has 16 residues. The sequenced sample was CD4+ or CD8+ T cells sorted from blood, obtained in a trial of the OX40 agonist ivuxolimab. The receptor was isolated from an adult with an advanced solid tumor such as melanoma, head and neck, liver or kidney cancer. The chain is built from TRBV4-1 and TRBJ1-2, with 7 bases fitting TRBD1. The CDR3 DNA is TGCGCCAGCAGCCAGGGTGTCCCAGGGGGGGGCTATGGCTACACCTTC. Amino acid sequence: CASSQGVPGGGYGYTF.